This record looks at one T cell receptor beta chain sequence and its context. This specimen belongs to a study of OX40 agonist ivuxolimab in advanced cancers. The CDR3 runs 16 residues. Germline CDR1 and CDR2: SNHLY and FYNNEI. V lost 2 bases and J lost 0; bases outside the gene matches: 3. Generated by immunoSEQ multiplex PCR, the TCRdb table keeps only in-frame clones and is missing some. This table holds 55,000 to 70,000 clones, 85% found once. The chain recombines TRBV2 with TRBJ1-3; 8 bases are a match to TRBD1. This receptor was taken from an adult with an advanced solid tumor such as melanoma, head and neck, liver or kidney cancer. This material consisted of CD4+ or CD8+ T cells sorted from blood, taken in a trial of the OX40 agonist ivuxolimab. CDR3 nucleotides: TGTGCCAGCAGTGAATGGGGGACAGGCTCTGGAAACACCATATATTTT. Translating it yields CASSEWGTGSGNTIYF.